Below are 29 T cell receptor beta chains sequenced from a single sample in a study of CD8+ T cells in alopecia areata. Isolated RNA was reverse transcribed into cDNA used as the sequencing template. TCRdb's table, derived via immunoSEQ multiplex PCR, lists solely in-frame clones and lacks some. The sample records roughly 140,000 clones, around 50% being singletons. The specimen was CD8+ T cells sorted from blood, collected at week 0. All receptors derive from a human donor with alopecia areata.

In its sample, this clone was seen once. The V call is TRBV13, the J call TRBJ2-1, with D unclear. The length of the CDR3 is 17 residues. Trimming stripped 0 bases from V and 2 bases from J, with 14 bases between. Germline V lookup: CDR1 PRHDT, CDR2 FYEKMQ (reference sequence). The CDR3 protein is CASSLGLGSYPYNEQFF. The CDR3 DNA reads TGTGCCAGCAGCTTAGGTCTCGGCTCATATCCCTACAATGAGCAGTTCTTC.

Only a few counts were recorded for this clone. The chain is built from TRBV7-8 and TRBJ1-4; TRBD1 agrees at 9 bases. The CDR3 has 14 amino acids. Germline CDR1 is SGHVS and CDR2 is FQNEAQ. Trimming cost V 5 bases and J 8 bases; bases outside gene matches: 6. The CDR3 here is CASSAGTGREKLFF. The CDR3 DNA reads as TGTGCCAGCAGCGCCGGGACAGGGCGGGAAAAACTGTTTTTT. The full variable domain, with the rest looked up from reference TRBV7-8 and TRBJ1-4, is GAGVSQSPRYKVAKRGQDVALRCDPISGHVSLFWYQQALGQGPEFLTYFQNEAQLDKSGLPSDRFFAERPEGSVSTLKIQRTQQEDSAVYLCASSAGTGREKLFFGSGTQLSVL.

CDR3 nucleotides: TGTGCCTGGAGGAGCGGGGGTACAGATACGCAGTATTTT. Translating gives CAWRSGGTDTQYF. The V gene is TRBV30, the J gene TRBJ2-3; TRBD2 matches at 8 bases. Germline V gene sequence: CDR1 GTSNPN, CDR2 SVGIG (reference sequence). The trim removed 3 bases at V and 3 bases at J, leaving 2 bases unmatched. There are 13 residues in the CDR3. Full variable domain (remainder filled in from reference TRBV30 and TRBJ2-3): SQTIHQWPATLVQPVGSPLSLECTVEGTSNPNLYWYRQAAGRGLQLLFYSVGIGQISSEVPQNLSASRPQDRQFILSSKKLLLSDSGFYLCAWRSGGTDTQYFGPGTRLTVL.

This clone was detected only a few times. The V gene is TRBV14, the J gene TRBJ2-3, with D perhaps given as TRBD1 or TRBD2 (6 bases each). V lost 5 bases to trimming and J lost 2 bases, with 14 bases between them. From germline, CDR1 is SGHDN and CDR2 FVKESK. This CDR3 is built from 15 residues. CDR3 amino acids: CASSYWGADTDTQYF. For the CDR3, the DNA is TGTGCCAGCAGCTACTGGGGGGCAGACACAGATACGCAGTATTTT.

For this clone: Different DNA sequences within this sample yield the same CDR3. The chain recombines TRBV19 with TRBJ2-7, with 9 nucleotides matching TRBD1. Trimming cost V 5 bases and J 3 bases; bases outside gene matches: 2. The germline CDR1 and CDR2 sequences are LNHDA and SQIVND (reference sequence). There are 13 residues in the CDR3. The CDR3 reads CASSSGQGYEQYF. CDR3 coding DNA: TGTGCCAGTAGTTCGGGACAGGGCTACGAGCAGTACTTC.

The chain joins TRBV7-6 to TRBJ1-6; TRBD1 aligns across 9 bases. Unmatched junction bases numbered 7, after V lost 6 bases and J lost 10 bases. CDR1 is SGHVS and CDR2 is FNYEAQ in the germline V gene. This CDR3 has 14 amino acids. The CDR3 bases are TGTGCCAGCAGTCAACAGGGGGCTCGGTCACCCCTCCACTTT. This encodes CASSQQGARSPLHF.

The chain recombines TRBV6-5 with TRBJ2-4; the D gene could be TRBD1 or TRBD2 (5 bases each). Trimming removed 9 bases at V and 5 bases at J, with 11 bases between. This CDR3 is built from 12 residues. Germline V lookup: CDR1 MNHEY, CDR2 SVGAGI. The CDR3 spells CARGESENIQYF. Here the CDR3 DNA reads TGTGCCAGAGGGGAGTCGGAAAACATTCAGTACTTC.

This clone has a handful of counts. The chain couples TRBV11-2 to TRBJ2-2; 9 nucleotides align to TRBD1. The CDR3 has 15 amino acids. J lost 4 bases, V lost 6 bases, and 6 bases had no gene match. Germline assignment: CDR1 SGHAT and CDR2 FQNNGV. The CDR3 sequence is CASRDPGQGTGELFF. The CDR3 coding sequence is TGTGCCAGCAGGGACCCGGGACAGGGCACCGGGGAGCTGTTTTTT.

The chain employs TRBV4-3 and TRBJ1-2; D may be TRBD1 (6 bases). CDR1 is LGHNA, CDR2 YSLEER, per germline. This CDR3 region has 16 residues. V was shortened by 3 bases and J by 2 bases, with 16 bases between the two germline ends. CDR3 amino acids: CASSQVQGGGNYGYTF. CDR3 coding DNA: TGCGCCAGCAGCCAGGTCCAGGGAGGGGGAAACTATGGCTACACCTTC.

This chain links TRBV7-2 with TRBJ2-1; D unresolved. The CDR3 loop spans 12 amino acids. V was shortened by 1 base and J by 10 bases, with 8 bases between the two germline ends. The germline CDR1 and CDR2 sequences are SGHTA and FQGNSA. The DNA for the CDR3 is TGTGCCAGCAGCTTAGAGGCACGGGAGCAGTTCTTC. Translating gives CASSLEAREQFF.

CDR3: CASSHGRQNEQYF. The CDR3 DNA sequence: TGTGCCAGCAGCCATGGGCGGCAGAACGAGCAGTACTTC. The rearrangement uses TRBV14 and TRBJ2-7; D remains ambiguous. Germline-derived CDR1 and CDR2 are SGHDN and FVKESK. The CDR3 spans 13 residues. Trimming pared 3 bases from V and 5 bases from J, leaving 11 bases between.

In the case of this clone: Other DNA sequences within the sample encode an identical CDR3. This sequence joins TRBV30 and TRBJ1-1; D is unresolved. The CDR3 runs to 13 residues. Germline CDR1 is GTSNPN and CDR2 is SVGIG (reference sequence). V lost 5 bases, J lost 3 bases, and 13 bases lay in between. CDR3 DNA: TGTGCCTGGTCGGTTGGGTGGGACACTGAAGCTTTCTTT. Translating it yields CAWSVGWDTEAFF.

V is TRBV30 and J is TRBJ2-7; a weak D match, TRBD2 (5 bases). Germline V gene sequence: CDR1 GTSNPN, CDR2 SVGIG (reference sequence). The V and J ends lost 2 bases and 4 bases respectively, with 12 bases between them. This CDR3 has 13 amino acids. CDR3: CAWSNGGTYEQYF. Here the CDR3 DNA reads TGTGCCTGGAGTAACGGAGGAACATACGAGCAGTACTTC.

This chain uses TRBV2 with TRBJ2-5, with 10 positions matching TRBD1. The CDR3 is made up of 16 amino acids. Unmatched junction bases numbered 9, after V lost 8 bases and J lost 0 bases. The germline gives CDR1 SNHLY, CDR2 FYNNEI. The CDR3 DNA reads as TGTGCCAGCCCAGGGGGACAGGGGAGGAACCAAGAGACCCAGTACTTC. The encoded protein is CASPGGQGRNQETQYF.

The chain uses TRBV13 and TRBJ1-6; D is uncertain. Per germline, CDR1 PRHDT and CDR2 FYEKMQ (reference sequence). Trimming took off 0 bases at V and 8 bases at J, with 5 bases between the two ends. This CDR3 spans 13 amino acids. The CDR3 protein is CASSLGWDSPLHF. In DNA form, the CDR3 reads TGTGCCAGCAGCTTAGGGTGGGATTCACCCCTCCACTTT.

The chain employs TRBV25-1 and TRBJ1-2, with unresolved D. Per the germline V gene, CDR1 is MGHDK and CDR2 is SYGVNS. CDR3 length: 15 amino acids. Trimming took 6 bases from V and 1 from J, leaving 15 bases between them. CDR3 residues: CASRGVYAFNYGYTF. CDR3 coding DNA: TGTGCCAGCAGGGGAGTTTACGCCTTTAACTATGGCTACACCTTC.

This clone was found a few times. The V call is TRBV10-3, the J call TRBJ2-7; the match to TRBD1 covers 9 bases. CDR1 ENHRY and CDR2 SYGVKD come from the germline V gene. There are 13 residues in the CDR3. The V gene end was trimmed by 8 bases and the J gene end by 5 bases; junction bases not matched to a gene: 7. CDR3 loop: CAIVRDRADEQYF. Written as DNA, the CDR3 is TGTGCCATCGTCCGGGACAGGGCTGACGAGCAGTACTTC.

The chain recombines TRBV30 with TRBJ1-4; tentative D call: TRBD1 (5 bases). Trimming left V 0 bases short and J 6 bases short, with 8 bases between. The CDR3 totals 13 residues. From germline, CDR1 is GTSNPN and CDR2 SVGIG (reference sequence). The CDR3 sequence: CAWSVLGDEKLFF. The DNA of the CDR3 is TGTGCCTGGAGTGTACTGGGGGATGAAAAACTGTTTTTT.

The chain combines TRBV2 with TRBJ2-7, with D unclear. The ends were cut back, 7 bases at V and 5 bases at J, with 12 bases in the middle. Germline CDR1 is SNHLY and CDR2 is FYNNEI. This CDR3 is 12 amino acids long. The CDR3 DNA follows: TGTGCCAGCACTCACCAGCCCGACGAGCAGTACTTC. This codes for CASTHQPDEQYF.

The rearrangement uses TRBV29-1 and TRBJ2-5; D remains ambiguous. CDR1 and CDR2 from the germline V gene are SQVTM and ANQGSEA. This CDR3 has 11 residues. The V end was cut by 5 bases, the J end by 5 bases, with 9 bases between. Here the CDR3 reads CSVLGVETQYF. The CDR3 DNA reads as TGCAGCGTTCTTGGTGTTGAGACCCAGTACTTC.

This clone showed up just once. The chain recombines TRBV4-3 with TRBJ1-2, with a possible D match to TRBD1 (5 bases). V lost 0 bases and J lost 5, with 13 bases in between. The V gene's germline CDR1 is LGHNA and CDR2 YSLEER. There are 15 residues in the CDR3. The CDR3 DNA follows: TGCGCCAGCAGCCAAGATTTTAAAGGGGAATATGGCTACACCTTC. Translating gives CASSQDFKGEYGYTF.

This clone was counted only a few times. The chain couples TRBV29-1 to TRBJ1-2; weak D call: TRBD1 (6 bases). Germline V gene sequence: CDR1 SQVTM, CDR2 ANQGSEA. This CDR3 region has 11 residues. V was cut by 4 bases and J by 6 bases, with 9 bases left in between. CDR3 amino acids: CSVVTGNGYTF. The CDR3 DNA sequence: TGCAGCGTTGTTACAGGGAATGGCTACACCTTC.

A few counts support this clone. CDR3 DNA: TGTGCCAGCAGCCGGGGTTGGCGGGAGACTGGGGCCAACGTCCTGACTTTC. Its protein product is CASSRGWRETGANVLTF. The chain recombines TRBV7-8 with TRBJ2-6, with 7 bases lining up with TRBD2. Germline V gives CDR1 SGHVS, CDR2 FQNEAQ. This CDR3 has 17 residues. With 5 bases clipped from V and 2 bases from J, the junction kept 9 bases outside the gene matches.

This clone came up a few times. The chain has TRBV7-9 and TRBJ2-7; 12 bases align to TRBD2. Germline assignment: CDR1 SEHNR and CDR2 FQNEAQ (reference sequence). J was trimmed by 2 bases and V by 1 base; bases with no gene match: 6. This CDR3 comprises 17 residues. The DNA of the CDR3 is TGTGCCAGCAGCTTAGTCCGACTAGCGGGGGCCACCTACGAGCAGTACTTC. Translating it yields CASSLVRLAGATYEQYF.

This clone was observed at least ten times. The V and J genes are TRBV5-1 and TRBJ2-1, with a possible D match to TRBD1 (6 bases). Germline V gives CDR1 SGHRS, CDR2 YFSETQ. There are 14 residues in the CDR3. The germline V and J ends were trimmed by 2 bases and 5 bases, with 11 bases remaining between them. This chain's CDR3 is CASSFDQGHNEQFF. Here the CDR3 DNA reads TGCGCCAGCAGCTTCGACCAGGGGCACAATGAGCAGTTCTTC.

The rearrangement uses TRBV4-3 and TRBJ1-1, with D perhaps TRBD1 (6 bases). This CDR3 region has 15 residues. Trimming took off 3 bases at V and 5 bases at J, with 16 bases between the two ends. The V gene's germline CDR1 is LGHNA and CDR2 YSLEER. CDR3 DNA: TGCGCCAGCAGCCACCCACAGGGAGTACGGACTGAAGCTTTCTTT. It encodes CASSHPQGVRTEAFF.

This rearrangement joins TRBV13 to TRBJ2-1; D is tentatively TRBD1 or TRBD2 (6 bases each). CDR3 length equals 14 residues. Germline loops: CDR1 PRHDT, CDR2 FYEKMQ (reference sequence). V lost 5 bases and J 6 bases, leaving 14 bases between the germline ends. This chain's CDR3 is CASSQGRRSNEQFF. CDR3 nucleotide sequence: TGTGCCAGCAGCCAGGGGAGGCGATCCAATGAGCAGTTCTTC.

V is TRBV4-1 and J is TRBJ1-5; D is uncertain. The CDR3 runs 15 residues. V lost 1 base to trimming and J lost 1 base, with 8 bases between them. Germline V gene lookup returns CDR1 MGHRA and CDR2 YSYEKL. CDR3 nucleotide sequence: TGCGCCAGCAGCCAAGTCGGGATAAGCAATCAGCCCCAGCATTTT. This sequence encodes CASSQVGISNQPQHF.

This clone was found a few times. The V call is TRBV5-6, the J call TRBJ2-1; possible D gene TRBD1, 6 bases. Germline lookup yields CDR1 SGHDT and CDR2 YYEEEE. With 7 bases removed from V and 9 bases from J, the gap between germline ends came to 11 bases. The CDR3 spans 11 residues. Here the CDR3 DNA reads TGTGCCAGCGGATTACAGGGTGAGCAGTTCTTC. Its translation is CASGLQGEQFF.